This T cell receptor beta chain was identified in a study of cytomegalovirus exposure and HLA in healthy donors. For the study at large: Of several hundred genotyped donors, around 84% clustered with self-reported Caucasian donors. Study outcomes and limitations: At a 0.05 false discovery rate, a later analysis found roughly 17,000 TCR beta sequences to be associated with HLA alleles. Several top significant clusters appeared, in a later analysis, to be linked to common viral pathogens.

The V gene end was trimmed by 5 bases and the J gene end by 2 bases; junction bases not matched to a gene: 15. The germline gives CDR1 SEHNR, CDR2 FQNEAQ (reference sequence). The CDR3 is made up of 18 amino acids. In regard to this clone: Its antigen is unidentified.

Amplification used 60 Vbeta primers and 13 Jbeta primers. Sequencing was performed with immunoSEQ multiplex PCR; in TCRdb, only in-frame clones are kept and a portion is missing. The data include approximately 210,000 clones; the top ten clones carry approximately 0.98%. The J gene is TRBJ2-3, the V gene TRBV7-9; 8 bases fit TRBD2. This clonotype was obtained from a woman aged 30 to 39 in good health and CMV-seropositive. What was sequenced was PBMCs. For the CDR3, the DNA is TGTGCCAGCAGCCCCCTTCTGGCGGGAGGCCGGAACACAGATACGCAGTATTTT. This translates into CASSPLLAGGRNTDTQYF.